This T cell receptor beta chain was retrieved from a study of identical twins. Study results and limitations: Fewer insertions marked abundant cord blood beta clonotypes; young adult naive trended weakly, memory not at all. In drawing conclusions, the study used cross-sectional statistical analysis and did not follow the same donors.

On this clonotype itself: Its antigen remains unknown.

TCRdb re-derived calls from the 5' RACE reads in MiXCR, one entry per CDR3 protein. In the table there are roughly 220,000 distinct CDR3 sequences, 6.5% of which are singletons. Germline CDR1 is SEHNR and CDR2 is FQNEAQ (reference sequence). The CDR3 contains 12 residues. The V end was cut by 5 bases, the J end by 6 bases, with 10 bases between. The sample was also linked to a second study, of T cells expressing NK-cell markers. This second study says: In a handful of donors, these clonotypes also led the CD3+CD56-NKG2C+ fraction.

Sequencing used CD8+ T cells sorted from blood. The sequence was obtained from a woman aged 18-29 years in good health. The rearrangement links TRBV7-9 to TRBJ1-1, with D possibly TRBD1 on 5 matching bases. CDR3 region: CASSPGPSEAFF. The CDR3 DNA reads TGTGCCAGCAGCCCAGGGCCCTCTGAAGCTTTCTTT.